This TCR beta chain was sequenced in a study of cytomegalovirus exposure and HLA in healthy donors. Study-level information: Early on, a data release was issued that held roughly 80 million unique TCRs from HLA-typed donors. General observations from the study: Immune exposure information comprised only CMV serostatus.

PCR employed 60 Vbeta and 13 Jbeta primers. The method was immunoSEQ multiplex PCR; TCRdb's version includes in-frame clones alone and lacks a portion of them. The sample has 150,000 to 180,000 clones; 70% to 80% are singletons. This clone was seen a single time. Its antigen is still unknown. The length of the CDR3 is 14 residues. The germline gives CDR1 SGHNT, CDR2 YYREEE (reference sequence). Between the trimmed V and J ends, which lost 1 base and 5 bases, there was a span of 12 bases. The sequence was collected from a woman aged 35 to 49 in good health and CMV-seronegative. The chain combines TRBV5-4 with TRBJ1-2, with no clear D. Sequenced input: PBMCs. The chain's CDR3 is CASSLPAEQYGYTF. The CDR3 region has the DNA TGTGCCAGCAGCTTGCCCGCGGAGCAATATGGCTACACCTTC.